A single sample gave rise to the 21 T cell receptor beta chains below, sequenced in a study of glioma-infiltrating T cells. Using RNA template, CDR3s of TCR alpha and beta were amplified with iRepertoire arm-PCR. One entry per CDR3 protein results from TCRdb running MiXCR on the multiplex PCR reads. This table holds a few hundred thousand distinct CDR3 sequences, roughly two fifths found once. The sequencing input was glioma tissue, nonneoplastic brain tissue, or PBMCs (not recorded which). These receptors were taken from a human donor with low-grade glioma or glioblastoma, undergoing nonglioma brain surgery, or in good health (not recorded which).

This clonotype was detected ten times or more. The chain joins TRBV27 to TRBJ1-6; perhaps TRBD1 as D (5 bases). Germline CDR1 MNHEY, CDR2 SMNVEV (reference sequence). The V end was cut by 4 bases, the J end by 9 bases, with 13 bases between. The CDR3 loop spans 14 amino acids. The CDR3 loop reads CASSYGGSASPLHF. The DNA of the CDR3 is TGTGCCAGCAGTTACGGGGGTTCTGCTTCACCCCTCCACTTT.

In its sample, this clonotype was seen a few times. V is TRBV6-2 or TRBV6-3 and J is TRBJ1-2, with 7 bases identical to TRBD1. This CDR3 is 14 amino acids long. V shed 6 bases, J shed 7 bases, and the junction held 11 bases outside the gene matches. Germline-derived CDR1 and CDR2 are MNHEY and SVGEGT. The CDR3 loop reads CASRSGQRLCGYTF. The DNA for the CDR3 is TGTGCCAGCAGATCGGGACAGAGACTCTGTGGCTACACCTTC.

Ten or more counts support this clonotype. The chain recombines TRBV6-1 with TRBJ1-1; D not certain. The CDR3 length is 15 residues. V was clipped by 1 base and J by 0 bases, with 9 bases between them. Germline assignment: CDR1 MNHNS and CDR2 SASEGT. CDR3 nucleotide sequence: TGTGCCAGCAGTGAAGTTCGCCCCATGAACACTGAAGCTTTCTTT. This sequence encodes CASSEVRPMNTEAFF.

Ten or more counts support this clonotype. The chain combines TRBV28 with TRBJ1-1; D gene uncertain. The V and J ends lost 3 bases and 2 bases respectively, with 7 bases between them. Germline V gene lookup returns CDR1 MDHEN and CDR2 SYDVKM. The length of the CDR3 is 13 residues. CDR3 in DNA: TGTGCCAGCAGTTTGTCTGTTAACACTGAAGCTTTCTTT. Translation: CASSLSVNTEAFF.

This clonotype turned up a few times. The CDR3 here is CASRTGVLGYTF. CDR3 coding DNA: TGTGCCAGCAGGACAGGGGTCCTTGGCTACACCTTC. The chain combines TRBV19 with TRBJ1-2; TRBD1 matches at 9 bases. Losses at the gene ends were 9 bases for V and 7 bases for J; bases not matched to a gene: 6. Per germline, CDR1 LNHDA and CDR2 SQIVND (reference sequence). CDR3 size: 12 residues.

The gene calls are TRBV6-6 and TRBJ1-6, with TRBD1 matching 7 bases. CDR3 length: 15 residues. The ends lost 6 bases at V and 10 bases at J; junction bases unmatched: 12. CDR1 and CDR2 from the germline V gene are MNHNY and SVGAGI (reference sequence). The CDR3 DNA reads as TGTGCCAGCAGATCCCCCTCCGGGACAGTCTCACCCCTCCACTTT. Translated: CASRSPSGTVSPLHF.

Points on this clonotype: This may stem from a read error, because a much larger clone lies one nucleotide away. V and J are TRBV7-9 and TRBJ2-7, with a weak D call TRBD1 (5 bases). The CDR3 runs 12 residues. The germline V gene encodes CDR1 SEHNR and CDR2 FQNEAQ (reference sequence). The CDR3 loop reads CASRLGVYEQYF. The DNA of the CDR3 is TGTGCCAGCAGATTAGGGGTCTACGAGCAGTACTTC.

This clonotype has more than one count but fewer than ten. The chain is built from TRBV20-1 and TRBJ1-2, with 8 bases matching TRBD1. CDR3 length: 16 residues. V gave up 5 bases and J gave up 0 bases; unmatched junction bases: 11. Germline assignment: CDR1 DFQATT and CDR2 SNEGSKA (reference sequence). CDR3 protein: CSAHRDRNLTNYGYTF. Here the CDR3 DNA reads TGCAGTGCTCACCGGGACAGGAATCTAACTAACTATGGCTACACCTTC.

The rearrangement joins TRBV20-1 to TRBJ2-3; TRBD2 is a possible D gene (6 bases). Trimming left V 5 bases short and J 1 base short, with 16 bases between. Germline V gene sequence: CDR1 DFQATT, CDR2 SNEGSKA (reference sequence). The CDR3 contains 15 residues. DNA for the CDR3: TGCAGTGCTGAGCTCGGCGGGGTCCGCACAGATACGCAGTATTTT. Translation: CSAELGGVRTDTQYF.

Details on this clonotype: Germline and junction disagree at one end, which may indicate a read error. The rearrangement uses TRBV7-9 and TRBJ1-4; 7 bases are shared with TRBD1. The CDR3 extends over 16 amino acids. CDR1 SEHNR and CDR2 FQNEAQ come from the germline V gene (reference sequence). This CDR3 is CASSSKSGGTNKKLFF. The CDR3 DNA reads TGTGCCAGCAGCTCCAAGTCAGGGGGGACTAATAAAAAACTGTTTTTT.

This clonotype came up a few times. This chain connects TRBV7-8 to TRBJ1-1; D is undetermined. This CDR3 has 14 amino acids. Germline V gene data show CDR1 as SGHVS and CDR2 as FQNEAQ. The germline V and J ends were trimmed by 3 bases and 6 bases, with 14 bases remaining between them. CDR3 nucleotide sequence: TGTGCCAGCAGCTTGGAGGGCGGGTTTGCTGAAGCTTTCTTT. It specifies CASSLEGGFAEAFF.

Concerning this clonotype itself: Since no conserved phenylalanine or tryptophan closes the CDR3, a read error is the likely cause. V usage is TRBV6-1 and J usage is TRBJ2-6, with D perhaps given as TRBD1 or TRBD2 (5 bases each). The germline V and J ends were trimmed by 5 bases and 4 bases, with 15 bases remaining between them. Per the germline V gene, CDR1 is MNHNS and CDR2 is SASEGT. This CDR3 region has 16 residues. This CDR3 is CASSTGTPRGANVLTL. The CDR3 DNA reads as TGTGCCAGCAGTACCGGGACCCCGCGAGGGGCCAACGTCCTGACTCTC.

V and J are TRBV11-2 and TRBJ1-4; 11 nucleotides align to TRBD1. CDR3 size: 18 residues. The trim removed 5 bases at V and 5 bases at J, leaving 13 bases unmatched. Germline assignment: CDR1 SGHAT and CDR2 FQNNGV. CDR3 sequence reads: CASSLHGTGGDGNEKLFF. CDR3 DNA sequence: TGTGCCAGCAGCCTTCATGGGACAGGGGGAGATGGGAATGAAAAACTGTTTTTT. Supplemented by reference TRBV11-2 and TRBJ1-4, the full variable domain reads EAGVAQSPRYKIIEKRQSVAFWCNPISGHATLYWYQQILGQGPKLLIQFQNNGVVDDSQLPKDRFSAERLKGVDSTLKIQPAKLEDSAVYLCASSLHGTGGDGNEKLFFGSGTQLSVL.

Turning to this clonotype: A much larger clonotype is one base distant, so this may be a read error. The DNA is omitted, as the CDR3 cannot be located on it reliably, and the CDR3 follows TCRdb's listing. V usage is TRBV27 and J usage is TRBJ2-7. The CDR3 region is 14 residues in length, termini included. Germline CDR1 and CDR2: MNHEY and SMNVEV (reference sequence). The CDR3 region is CASSSSGGSYEQYF.

The table lists this clonotype with a few counts. The chain joins TRBV25-1 to TRBJ1-6; 7 nucleotides line up with TRBD1. The germline V gene encodes CDR1 MGHDK and CDR2 SYGVNS. The CDR3 consists of 15 residues. After removal of 7 bases from V and 3 bases from J, the junction contained 6 bases not matched to a gene. The CDR3 loop reads CASKGQRVYNSPLHF. CDR3 in DNA: TGTGCCAGCAAGGGACAGCGGGTCTATAATTCACCCCTCCACTTT.

The chain carries TRBV19 and TRBJ2-7; the D gene could be TRBD1 or TRBD2 (5 bases each). Germline lookup yields CDR1 LNHDA and CDR2 SQIVND (reference sequence). With 3 bases removed from V and 0 bases from J, the gap between germline ends came to 6 bases. The CDR3 runs to 13 residues. For the CDR3, the DNA is TGTGCCAGTAGTATGGGACCCTCCTACGAGCAGTACTTC. It is translated as CASSMGPSYEQYF.

The V call is TRBV20-1, the J call TRBJ1-5; D not certain. CDR1 is DFQATT, CDR2 SNEGSKA, per germline (reference sequence). V was shortened by 4 bases and J by 2 bases, with 6 bases between the two germline ends. The CDR3 contains 12 residues. CDR3 protein: CSATLGNQPQHF. CDR3 coding DNA: TGCAGTGCTACTCTCGGCAATCAGCCCCAGCATTTT.

This clonotype was picked up many times. Here the CDR3 omits its conserved ending phenylalanine or tryptophan, so a read error is the likely source. The chain uses TRBV6-1 and TRBJ2-7; weak D call: TRBD1 (6 bases). V was clipped by 3 bases and J by 1 base, with 16 bases between them. Looked up from germline, CDR1 is MNHNS and CDR2 is SASEGT. The CDR3 is 16 amino acids. CDR3 protein: CASSETFGDRSYEQYL. CDR3 DNA: TGTGCCAGCAGTGAGACCTTCGGCGACAGGTCCTACGAGCAGTACCTC.

This rearrangement joins TRBV7-2 to TRBJ1-1; 8 bases are shared with TRBD1. Germline V lookup: CDR1 SGHTA, CDR2 FQGNSA. Germline trimming cut 4 bases from V and 10 bases from J; bases unmatched to any gene: 8. The CDR3 totals 13 residues. The CDR3 reads CASSSRQGSGAFF. Here the CDR3 DNA reads TGTGCCAGCAGCTCCCGACAGGGGAGTGGAGCTTTCTTT.

On this clonotype: A much larger clone is a single base away; this may be a read error. The V and J genes are TRBV7-2 and TRBJ2-7; D gene ambiguous. CDR3 length equals 13 residues. CDR1 SGHTA and CDR2 FQGNSA come from the germline V gene. CDR3 in DNA: TGTGCCAGCAGCTCACCCCCCTCCCCCGAGCATTACTTC. The encoded protein is CASSSPPSPEHYF.

This sequence joins TRBV20-1 and TRBJ2-1; 8 bases fit TRBD2. Trimming cost V 2 bases and J 9 bases; bases outside gene matches: 12. This CDR3 has 15 residues. Germline CDR1 is DFQATT and CDR2 is SNEGSKA (reference sequence). The CDR3 bases are TGCAGTGCTAGACTGGGACTAGAGGGAGGAGGTGAGCAGTTCTTC. This codes for CSARLGLEGGGEQFF.